This T cell receptor beta chain was recovered during a study of resident and recirculating memory T cells in vitiligo (dated by TCRdb to between 2018 and 2020). In terms of the full investigation: The study took epidermis from shave biopsies of two lesional and two nonlesional sites, plus PBMCs, from each of a few stable vitiligo patients for TCR beta sequencing. Samples were homogenized without cell sorting just before genomic DNA extraction with the Qiagen DNeasy Blood & Tissue Kit. The human TCR beta sequencing was designed to test whether specific clones found in lesional vitiligo skin differed from the clones found in nonlesional skin and in blood. Study-wide conclusions, independent of this receptor: Even within a single patient, overlap and correlation analysis found no significant repertoire overlap between any biopsies apart from each lesion compared with itself. Because TCR sequences were not shared across biopsy sites or across patients, the findings suggest that different lesions are infiltrated by different T cell clones, a pattern described as private specificity. Mechanistic studies in the future are needed to assess how much the detected T cell clones and the human Trm pools versus Tcm pools each contribute. Clonality was not the same from one vitiligo lesion to another, and no unique dominant TCR clone turned up.

Trimming takes 3 bases from V and 0 bases from J, and the germline ends sit 14 bases apart. The germline V gene gives CDR1 as SGHRS and CDR2 as YFSETQ. Taken from cysteine to phenylalanine, the CDR3 has 16 residues. CDR3 DNA is the only sequence kept; it has 48 bases, read in frame from the first base. The immunoSEQ hsTCRB kit was used to amplify TCR beta chains from the genomic DNA. The immunoSEQ service ran the sequencing of the TCR beta libraries on an Illumina MiSeq instrument. The study's processing was this. Repertoire data were analyzed using the immunoSEQ Analyzer. This immuneACCESS table, as held by TCRdb, lists in-frame sequences with V and J called but not all clones. Of the missing ones, under half trace to an unresolved V gene in checked studies; the others have no known cause. The DNA was the basis for D and trimming; V, J and clone size are from that table. The table for this sample lists around 70,000 clones; roughly nine tenths of them were counted only once. 4% to 5.5% of the sample goes to the ten largest clones.

Stable vitiligo was defined as no change in lesions over the previous 6 months. To count as stable, patients also needed to show no confetti depigmentation, which is a clinical sign of active vitiligo. Patients who had been treated within the previous three months were excluded. PBMCs were isolated from heparinized blood by Ficoll density gradient centrifugation and then flash-frozen. About this clone: No cognate antigen has been identified for it. The sample holds no much larger clone one base away, and base qualities are not on file.

The chain joins TRBV5-1 to TRBJ2-3; the D gene is perhaps TRBD2, from 6 matching bases. Sequencing was carried out using blood. The receptor was derived from a male donor with vitiligo. In nucleotide form, the sequence is TGCGCCAGCAGCTCTGGTGCGGGGTCTAGCACAGATACGCAGTATTTT. The resulting protein is CASSSGAGSSTDTQYF. Outside the CDR3, residues come from the reference TRBV5-1 and TRBJ2-3 proteins, so the full variable domain is: KAGVTQTPRYLIKTRGQQVTLSCSPISGHRSVSWYQQTPGQGLQFLFEYFSETQRNKGNFPGRFSGRQFSNSRSEMNVSTLELGDSALYLCASSSGAGSSTDTQYFGPGTRLTVL.